The 18 T cell receptor beta chains reported below all come from one sample, sequenced in a study of CD8+ T cells in alopecia areata. Extraction and reverse transcription of RNA yielded cDNA as the sequencing template. Repertoires were generated with immunoSEQ multiplex PCR, while TCRdb's copy carries only in-frame clones and drops some. The sample has some 190,000 clones, around 56% seen once. Treatment indicated: oral pan-JAK inhibitor, 5-10 mg twice daily. The starting material was CD4+ T cells sorted from blood, obtained at week 4, from a patient treated with tofacitinib. Receptor source: a human donor with alopecia areata.

The rearrangement joins TRBV25-1 to TRBJ2-1; D remains unclear. Germline values: CDR1 MGHDK, CDR2 SYGVNS. The V end was cut by 3 bases, the J end by 7 bases, with 10 bases between. The CDR3 is made up of 13 amino acids. The CDR3 DNA reads as TGTGCCAGCAGTGAGGCCGGGTCGAATGAGCAGTTCTTC. It specifies CASSEAGSNEQFF.

The rearrangement joins TRBV25-1 to TRBJ2-5, with TRBD1 identical over 7 bases. In germline, CDR1 is MGHDK, CDR2 SYGVNS. The V and J ends lost 3 bases and 5 bases, in that order; junction bases with no gene match: 6. The CDR3 covers 14 residues. CDR3 coding DNA: TGTGCCAGCAGTGAGAGAGGGGGCCTGGAGACCCAGTACTTC. Translation: CASSERGGLETQYF.

This chain joins TRBV27 and TRBJ1-2, with 7 bases lining up with TRBD1. V gave up 5 bases and J gave up 3 bases; unmatched junction bases: 3. CDR3 length equals 13 residues. Germline V gives CDR1 MNHEY, CDR2 SMNVEV (reference sequence). This CDR3 reads CASSVTGDYGYTF. CDR3 nucleotides: TGTGCCAGCAGTGTCACAGGGGACTATGGCTACACCTTC.

The gene calls are TRBV30 and TRBJ2-7, with 9 bases matching TRBD1. The ends lost 3 bases at V and 5 bases at J; junction bases unmatched: 5. The CDR3 is made up of 13 amino acids. The germline V gene encodes CDR1 GTSNPN and CDR2 SVGIG (reference sequence). The CDR3 reads CAWSRGQGNEQYF. CDR3 sequence (DNA): TGTGCCTGGAGCCGGGGACAGGGTAACGAGCAGTACTTC.

This sequence joins TRBV4-1 and TRBJ2-5, with 7 bases matching TRBD2. Germline V gene lookup returns CDR1 MGHRA and CDR2 YSYEKL. CDR3 length: 16 residues. Trimming cost V 0 bases and J 1 base; bases outside gene matches: 5. As DNA, the CDR3 is TGCGCCAGCAGCCAAGATGGGGGGGAGTCCCAAGAGACCCAGTACTTC. This encodes CASSQDGGESQETQYF.

This clone was picked up a small number of times. J is TRBJ2-2 and V is TRBV29-1; 8 bases are a match to TRBD1. This CDR3 has 15 residues. The V gene end was trimmed by 3 bases and the J gene end by 3 bases; junction bases not matched to a gene: 6. Germline V lookup: CDR1 SQVTM, CDR2 ANQGSEA. The CDR3 DNA is TGCAGCGTTGACCGCCAGGGGGCTGACACCGGGGAGCTGTTTTTT. Encoded protein: CSVDRQGADTGELFF.

The chain is built from TRBV30 and TRBJ2-2; D may be TRBD2 (6 bases). V was shortened by 0 bases and J by 4 bases, with 9 bases between the two germline ends. This CDR3 has 14 residues. Germline assignment: CDR1 GTSNPN and CDR2 SVGIG (reference sequence). CDR3 in amino acids: CAWSVAGGTGELFF. The DNA of the CDR3 is TGTGCCTGGAGTGTAGCGGGCGGCACCGGGGAGCTGTTTTTT.

This clone appeared a few times. The chain carries TRBV6-5 and TRBJ2-1, with no clear D. Per the germline V gene, CDR1 is MNHEY and CDR2 is SVGAGI. V was cut by 2 bases and J by 4 bases, with 15 bases left in between. The CDR3 has 16 amino acids. The CDR3 spells CASSYTGTRAYNEQFF. In DNA, the CDR3 is TGTGCCAGCAGTTACACGGGTACTCGCGCGTACAATGAGCAGTTCTTC.

This clone was detected once. The J gene is TRBJ2-2, the V gene TRBV25-1, with unresolved D. Germline V gene lookup returns CDR1 MGHDK and CDR2 SYGVNS. The CDR3 totals 11 residues. Trimming removed 6 bases at V and 7 bases at J, with 6 bases between. The CDR3 coding sequence is TGTGCCAGCAGCCCGCGCGGGGAGCTGTTTTTT. This encodes CASSPRGELFF.

This clone was counted a single time. This chain connects TRBV30 to TRBJ2-1, with 11 bases identical to TRBD2. Per the germline V gene, CDR1 is GTSNPN and CDR2 is SVGIG (reference sequence). There are 14 residues in the CDR3. V lost 2 bases to trimming and J lost 6 bases; unmatched junction nucleotides: 3. CDR3 nucleotide sequence: TGTGCCTGGAGTACTAGCGGGAGCCTCAATGAGCAGTTCTTC. Translated: CAWSTSGSLNEQFF. The full variable domain, completed using reference TRBV30 and TRBJ2-1, is SQTIHQWPATLVQPVGSPLSLECTVEGTSNPNLYWYRQAAGRGLQLLFYSVGIGQISSEVPQNLSASRPQDRQFILSSKKLLLSDSGFYLCAWSTSGSLNEQFFGPGTRLTVL.

J is TRBJ2-2 and V is TRBV5-1; 7 bases are a match to TRBD2. Trimming at V came to 4 bases and at J to 1 base, leaving 4 bases not matched to a gene. The CDR3 sequence is 15 residues long. In germline, CDR1 is SGHRS, CDR2 YFSETQ. The CDR3 here is CASSGGGGNTGELFF. The CDR3 DNA is TGCGCCAGCAGCGGAGGCGGGGGGAACACCGGGGAGCTGTTTTTT.

V is TRBV29-1 and J is TRBJ2-5, with D possibly TRBD1 on 5 matching bases. V lost 5 bases, J lost 5 bases, and 12 bases lay in between. Germline loops: CDR1 SQVTM, CDR2 ANQGSEA. The CDR3 runs to 12 residues. The CDR3 coding sequence is TGCAGCGTTCAGGGATCCGGTGAGACCCAGTACTTC. Translated, it gives CSVQGSGETQYF.

Ten or more counts support this clone. CDR3 sequence reads: CASSYSMGWSQPQHF. CDR3 sequence (DNA): TGTGCCAGCAGTTACTCGATGGGCTGGAGCCAGCCCCAGCATTTT. This chain connects TRBV6-6 to TRBJ1-5; D is unresolved. From germline, CDR1 is MNHNY and CDR2 SVGAGI (reference sequence). Trimming took 0 bases from V and 7 from J, leaving 13 bases between them. The CDR3 loop spans 15 amino acids.

The CDR3 region is CASSQAITKNIQYF. The CDR3 DNA reads TGCGCCAGCAGCCAAGCTATTACCAAAAACATTCAGTACTTC. The genes are TRBV4-3 and TRBJ2-4; D gene uncertain. The CDR3 totals 14 residues. Germline CDR1 and CDR2: LGHNA and YSLEER. Trimming took off 1 base at V and 2 bases at J, with 6 bases between the two ends.

This clone was found once. This sequence joins TRBV5-1 and TRBJ1-4; the D gene is possibly TRBD1 (6 bases). The CDR3 has 17 amino acids. CDR1 SGHRS and CDR2 YFSETQ come from the germline V gene. Trimming left V 3 bases short and J 3 bases short, with 18 bases between. The CDR3 DNA reads as TGCGCCAGCAGCTGGGCTAAAGGGGGGTTCGCTAATGAAAAACTGTTTTTT. As protein: CASSWAKGGFANEKLFF. Based on the CDR3 plus reference TRBV5-1 and TRBJ1-4, the full variable domain is KAGVTQTPRYLIKTRGQQVTLSCSPISGHRSVSWYQQTPGQGLQFLFEYFSETQRNKGNFPGRFSGRQFSNSRSEMNVSTLELGDSALYLCASSWAKGGFANEKLFFGSGTQLSVL.

The table lists this clone with a few counts. The gene calls are TRBV29-1 and TRBJ2-1, with 9 bases lining up with TRBD1. The CDR3 loop spans 14 amino acids. V lost 2 bases and J lost 9; bases outside the gene matches: 8. The germline V gene has CDR1 SQVTM and CDR2 ANQGSEA. In DNA form, the CDR3 reads TGCAGCGTTGAATCGGGGACAGGGACCAGTGAGCAGTTCTTC. Translated: CSVESGTGTSEQFF.

The chain joins TRBV7-3 to TRBJ2-7; maybe TRBD2 (6 bases). CDR1 SGHTA and CDR2 FQGTGA come from the germline V gene. The germline V and J ends were trimmed by 3 bases and 3 bases, with 12 bases remaining between them. The CDR3 is 14 amino acids. DNA of the CDR3: TGTGCCAGCAGCTTCCGGGACTCCCACTACGAGCAGTACTTC. This codes for CASSFRDSHYEQYF.

CDR3 sequence: CASSPTGVGNTGELFF. The CDR3 region has the DNA TGCGCCAGCAGCCCGACTGGGGTCGGGAACACCGGGGAGCTGTTTTTT. This chain connects TRBV5-1 to TRBJ2-2; D unresolved. The ends were cut back, 4 bases at V and 1 base at J, with 14 bases in the middle. This CDR3 has 16 amino acids. Germline CDR1 reads SGHRS; CDR2 reads YFSETQ.